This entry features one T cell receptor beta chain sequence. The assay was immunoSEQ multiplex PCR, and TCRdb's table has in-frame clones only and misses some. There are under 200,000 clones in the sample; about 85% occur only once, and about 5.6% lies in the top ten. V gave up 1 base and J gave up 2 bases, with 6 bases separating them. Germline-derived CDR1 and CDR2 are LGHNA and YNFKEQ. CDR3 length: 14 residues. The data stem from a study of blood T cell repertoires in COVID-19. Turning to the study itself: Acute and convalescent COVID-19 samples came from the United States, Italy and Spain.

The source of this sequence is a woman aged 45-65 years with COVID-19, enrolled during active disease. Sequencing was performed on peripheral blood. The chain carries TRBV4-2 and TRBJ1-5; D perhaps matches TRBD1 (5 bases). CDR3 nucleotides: TGTGCCAGCAGCCAAGGACAGCGCAATCAGCCCCAGCATTTT. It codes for CASSQGQRNQPQHF.